The 22 T cell receptor delta chains listed next were all sequenced from one sample in a study of DNA immune sequencing with unique molecular identifiers. All 8 TRDV and 4 TRDJ genes were targeted in 32-plex amplification of genomic DNA. The library had 12-nucleotide UMIs introduced over 3 barcoding cycles, then a second adapter PCR. TCRdb re-identified clones in the multiplex PCR reads via CATT. Of under 6,500 delta-chain clones in the sample, roughly 10% were seen once. Sample: gamma-delta T cells enriched from blood buffy coat, or unenriched PBMCs (not recorded which). These receptors originate from a human donor in good health.

On this clone: A read error is likely here: a far larger clone is one base away. This sample also contains other DNA sequences that code for the same CDR3. The chain uses TRDV2 and TRDJ1, with D unclear. In germline, CDR1 is GEAIGNYY, CDR2 EKD. V gave up 3 bases and J gave up 0 bases, with 16 bases separating them. CDR3 size: 16 residues. The CDR3: CACDPSDRKYTDKLIF. CDR3 coding DNA: TGTGCCTGTGACCCGTCCGATCGAAAGTACACCGATAAACTCATCTTT.

This clone has only a few counts. The V call is TRDV1, the J call TRDJ1; tentatively, D is TRDD2 or TRDD3 (9 bases each). The CDR3 covers 21 residues. V was cut by 4 bases and J by 0 bases, with 30 bases left in between. CDR1 is TSWWSYY and CDR2 is QGS in the germline V gene. The CDR3 bases are TGTGCTCTTGGGGGCATCCTTCCTACCGTACTGGGGGAAAGGTACACCGATAAACTCATCTTT. Its protein is CALGGILPTVLGERYTDKLIF.

A few counts support this clone. A far larger clone is off by one base, so a read error is likely. The same CDR3 arises from other DNA sequences in this sample as well. This chain connects TRDV2 to TRDJ3, with no clear D. CDR1 GEAIGNYY and CDR2 EKD come from the germline V gene. CDR3 length: 12 residues. CDR3 DNA sequence: TGTGCCTGTGACACCGGCACCCGTCAGATGTTTTTC. Translation gives CACDTGTRQMFF.

In regard to this clone: TCRdb records a much larger clone's protein for this DNA, with a difference at residue 11 that likely arises from a read error; the protein given is the translation of the DNA. V and J are TRDV2 and TRDJ3, with D unclear. Looked up from germline, CDR1 is GEAIGNYY and CDR2 is EKD. The CDR3 covers 12 residues. CDR3 residues: CACDTGTRQMIF. The CDR3 DNA reads TGTGCCTGTGACACCGGCACCCGACAGATGATTTTC.

In regard to this clone: It differs at one base from a far larger clone, so likely a read error. This same CDR3 is encoded by further DNA sequences in the sample. The chain uses TRDV1 and TRDJ1; 12 bases align to TRDD3. No J segment appears in TCRdb, so it was assigned here by matching the sequence to germline. Trimming at V came to 4 bases and at J to 2 bases, leaving 29 bases not matched to a gene. The CDR3 runs 24 residues. The germline CDR1 and CDR2 sequences are TSWWSYY and QGS. Here the CDR3 DNA reads TGTGCTCTTGGGGGCTATCTCTCTTCCTTTACTCGTACCTGGGGGATACGGAGGACCGATAAACTCATCTTT. Translated, it gives CALGGYLSSFTRTWGIRRTDKLIF.

There is no V gene call, and the J gene is TRDJ2; whether TRDD3, the table's D call, matches the DNA was not checked. CDR3 length: 20 residues. The CDR3 sequence is CALGELAPPRGGYETAQLFF. CDR3 nucleotides: TGTGCTCTTGGGGAACTAGCCCCTCCCCGTGGGGGATACGAGACAGCACAACTCTTCTTT.

Details on this clone: TCRdb shows a much larger clone's protein in place of this DNA's translation, and the two differ at residue 9, likely through a read error; the protein shown is translated from the DNA. The chain has TRDV2 and TRDJ1, with no clear D. This CDR3 is 16 amino acids long. CDR1 GEAIGNYY and CDR2 EKD come from the germline V gene. V was trimmed by 3 bases and J by 0 bases, leaving 16 bases between them. CDR3 sequence reads: CACDPSDREYTDKLIF. In nucleotides, the CDR3 is TGTGCCTGTGACCCGTCCGATCGGGAGTACACCGATAAACTCATCTTT.

Comments on this clone: A far larger clone lies a single base away; this is likely a read error. V gene TRDV1 combines with J gene TRDJ1; 12 bases are a match to TRDD3. The J gene comes from matching the DNA to germline here; TCRdb lacks it. The germline V gene has CDR1 TSWWSYY and CDR2 QGS. Trimming at V came to 5 bases and at J to 0 bases, leaving 34 bases not matched to a gene. This CDR3 comprises 26 residues. The CDR3 reads CALGLGWVQRIYWGIPVDQYTDKLIF. Here the CDR3 DNA reads TGTGCTCTTGGGTTGGGATGGGTCCAACGCATTTACTGGGGGATACCGGTGGACCAGTACACCGATAAACTCATCTTT.

In nucleotides, the CDR3 is TGTGCTCTTGGGGAAGATGCCTACTGGGGGATACGCTACACCGATAAACTCATCTTT. Residues: CALGEDAYWGIRYTDKLIF. The chain combines TRDV1 with TRDJ1; 13 positions agree with TRDD3. The J gene, absent from TCRdb, was called here by matching the DNA to germline. The CDR3 length is 19 residues. V shed 2 bases, J shed 0 bases, and the junction held 9 bases outside the gene matches. Germline V CDR1 and CDR2: TSWWSYY, QGS.

This clone appeared a few times. TCRdb shows a much larger clone's protein in place of this DNA's translation, and the two differ at residue 12, likely through a read error; the protein shown is translated from the DNA. The V and J genes are TRDV2 and TRDJ1; TRDD3 might be the D (5 bases). Germline V gene sequence: CDR1 GEAIGNYY, CDR2 EKD. The CDR3 is 15 residues long. CDR3 loop: CACDTVGGRTDELIF. The DNA for the CDR3 is TGTGCCTGTGACACCGTCGGGGGTCGCACCGATGAACTCATCTTT.

Points on this clone: A far larger clone differs by one base, so this is likely a read error. Other DNA variants within this sample encode the same CDR3. The genes are TRDV3 and TRDJ2; 9 bases align to TRDD3. This CDR3 has 16 amino acids. The germline gives CDR1 TVYSNPD, CDR2 GDNSRS (reference sequence). In nucleotides, the CDR3 is TGTGCCTTTGGGGAGATGGGGGATAACTCGACAGCTCAACTCTTCTTT. Its protein is CAFGEMGDNSTAQLFF.

To note about this clone: A far larger clone is only one base removed, so a read error is likely. Other DNA sequences in this specimen translate into the identical CDR3. This sequence joins TRDV2 and TRDJ1, with 9 bases aligning to TRDD3. The CDR3 totals 18 residues. Germline V gives CDR1 GEAIGNYY, CDR2 EKD. Unmatched junction bases numbered 14, after V lost 4 bases and J lost 0 bases. The chain's CDR3 is CACDTVAGGSQYTDKLIF. CDR3 DNA: TGTGCCTGTGATACCGTGGCTGGGGGATCCCAGTACACCGATAAACTCATCTTT.

By share of the sample, this clone is medium-sized. Other nucleotide sequences in the sample specify the same CDR3. The chain joins TRDV2 to TRDJ1; D may correspond to TRDD2 or TRDD3 (8 bases each). CDR1 is GEAIGNYY and CDR2 is EKD in the germline V gene. The V gene lost 0 bases and the J gene lost 0 bases, with 25 bases spanning the gap. This CDR3 region has 20 residues. DNA for the CDR3: TGTGCCTGTGACACCCTTCTTCCTACGGCACTGGGGGCTTACACCGATAAACTCATCTTT. It encodes CACDTLLPTALGAYTDKLIF.

Remarks on this clone: TCRdb's protein, taken from a much larger clone, differs from this DNA's translation at residue 4, likely owing to a read error; the protein displayed comes from the DNA. The chain is built from TRDV2 and TRDJ1; 9 bases align to TRDD3. From germline, CDR1 is GEAIGNYY and CDR2 EKD. This CDR3 contains 20 residues. The trim removed 5 bases at V and 0 bases at J, leaving 21 bases unmatched. As DNA, the CDR3 is TGTGCCTGTGTCCCCCTTGGACTAAATACTGGGGGAGACTACACCGATAAACTCATCTTT. This gives the protein CACVPLGLNTGGDYTDKLIF.

There are many counts of this clone. Here the CDR3 reads CACDTGGAYSSWDTRQMFF. The CDR3 DNA reads TGTGCCTGTGACACTGGAGGGGCGTATAGCTCCTGGGACACCCGACAGATGTTTTTC. J is TRDJ3 and V is TRDV2, with D hard to call. This CDR3 spans 19 amino acids. CDR1 GEAIGNYY and CDR2 EKD come from the germline V gene. Trimming took off 1 base at V and 0 bases at J, with 15 bases between the two ends.

This clone occurred a few times. This DNA translates differently at residue 12 from the TCRdb protein, which is that of a much larger clone; a read error is likely, and the protein shown is the DNA's own translation. This chain uses TRDV2 with TRDJ1, with D uncertain. The CDR3 spans 14 residues. The germline V gene has CDR1 GEAIGNYY and CDR2 EKD. The CDR3: CACDTVALPDKHIF. The CDR3 bases are TGTGCCTGTGACACCGTCGCGCTACCCGATAAACACATCTTT.

This clone was detected many times. The J gene is TRDJ1, the V gene TRAV38-2/DV8, with TRDD3 matching 8 bases. The V gene's germline CDR1 is TSESDYY and CDR2 QEAYKQQN. The CDR3 runs to 19 residues. After removal of 4 bases from V and 1 base from J, the junction contained 18 bases not matched to a gene. The CDR3: CAYRASWGRVVSVTDKLIF. CDR3 DNA: TGTGCTTATAGGGCGTCCTGGGGGAGGGTAGTTTCGGTCACCGATAAACTCATCTTT.

J gene TRDJ1 was identified, but the V gene was not called; the D segment call TRDD3 is taken from the table without a DNA check. The CDR3 is made up of 15 amino acids. CDR3 in amino acids: CALGELWATTDKLIF. DNA of the CDR3: TGTGCTCTTGGGGAACTATGGGCTACCACCGATAAACTCATCTTT.

In its sample, this clone was seen many times. This chain links TRAV38-2/DV8 with TRDJ1; tentatively, D is TRDD2 or TRDD3 (9 bases each). The V and J ends lost 6 bases and 0 bases respectively, with 33 bases between them. Germline V gene lookup returns CDR1 TSESDYY and CDR2 QEAYKQQN. This CDR3 contains 21 residues. The CDR3 coding sequence is TGTGCTTATACGACGACCTTCCTACGTAGGTGGGGGATAACTTACACCGATAAACTCATCTTT. Translation gives CAYTTTFLRRWGITYTDKLIF.

This clone is medium-sized by share. This sample includes further DNA sequences coding for the same CDR3. The CDR3 reads CACDPWGNTDKLIF. The CDR3 nucleotides are TGTGCCTGTGACCCGTGGGGGAACACCGATAAACTCATCTTT. The chain carries TRDV2 and TRDJ1; 7 positions match TRDD3. The length of the CDR3 is 14 residues. With V trimmed by 3 bases and J by 0 bases, 3 bases remained unmatched. In germline, CDR1 is GEAIGNYY, CDR2 EKD.

To note about this clone: Because the CDR3's place on the DNA is in doubt, the DNA is left out and the CDR3 is given as listed by TCRdb. The V gene was identified as TRAV29/DV5, while no J gene was called; the DNA was not compared with TRDD3, the D call given in the table. In germline, CDR1 is NSMFDY, CDR2 ISSIKDK. With termini counted, the CDR3 has 21 amino acids. The CDR3 is CSVLLCSRDPSALGDTDKLIF.

No call was made for the V gene; the J gene is TRDJ1; the table's TRDD3 call for D was not verified on the DNA. The CDR3 is 19 amino acids. The CDR3: CALGEESYVYWGILDKLIF. CDR3 DNA sequence: TGTGCTCTTGGGGAAGAGTCCTACGTTTACTGGGGGATACTTGATAAACTCATCTTT.